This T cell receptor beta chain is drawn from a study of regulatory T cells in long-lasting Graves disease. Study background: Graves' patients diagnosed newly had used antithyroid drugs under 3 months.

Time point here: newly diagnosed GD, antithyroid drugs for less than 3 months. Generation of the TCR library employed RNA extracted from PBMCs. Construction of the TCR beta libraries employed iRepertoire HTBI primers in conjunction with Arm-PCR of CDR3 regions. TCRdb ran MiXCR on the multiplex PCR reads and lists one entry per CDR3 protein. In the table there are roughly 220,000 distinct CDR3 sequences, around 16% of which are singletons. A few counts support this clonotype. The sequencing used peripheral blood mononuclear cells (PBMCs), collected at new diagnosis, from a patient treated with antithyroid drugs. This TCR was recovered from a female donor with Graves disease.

In nucleotides, the CDR3 is TGTGCCAGCAGGGACGGCACCCGGGATGTGAACACTGAAGCTTTCTTT. Amino acids: CASRDGTRDVNTEAFF. The V gene is TRBV6-2 or TRBV6-3, the J gene TRBJ1-1; D not resolved. V shed 6 bases and J shed 0 bases, with 17 bases lying between them. This CDR3 comprises 16 residues. Germline CDR1 is MNHEY and CDR2 is SVGEGT.